This TCR beta chain emerged from a study of radiation and T cells in renal cell carcinoma. Germline V gene lookup returns CDR1 SGHRS and CDR2 YFSETQ. The CDR3 sequence is 12 residues long. With 1 base removed from V and 0 bases from J, the gap between germline ends came to 1 base. The time point: blood 4 weeks post-SBRT, at nephrectomy. Treatment: 15 Gy SBRT to primary tumor, nephrectomy 4 weeks later. Nephrectomy followed 15 Gy stereotactic body radiation by 4 weeks. Blood was sampled at baseline, 2 weeks and 4 weeks after SBRT. Remarks on this clone: This CDR3 is also generated by other DNA sequences in the sample.

Sequencing used immunoSEQ multiplex PCR; TCRdb keeps in-frame clones, though not all of them. The table has 97,000 or so clones, roughly 88% seen once; the top ten hold about 7.2%. This sequence originates from a man aged 60-69 years with renal cell carcinoma. This chain joins TRBV5-1 and TRBJ2-5; the D is unclear. Sequenced material: blood, taken from a patient whose treatment included radiotherapy and nephrectomy. CDR3 bases: TGCGCCAGCAGCTTGAACCAAGAGACCCAGTACTTC. Translation gives CASSLNQETQYF.